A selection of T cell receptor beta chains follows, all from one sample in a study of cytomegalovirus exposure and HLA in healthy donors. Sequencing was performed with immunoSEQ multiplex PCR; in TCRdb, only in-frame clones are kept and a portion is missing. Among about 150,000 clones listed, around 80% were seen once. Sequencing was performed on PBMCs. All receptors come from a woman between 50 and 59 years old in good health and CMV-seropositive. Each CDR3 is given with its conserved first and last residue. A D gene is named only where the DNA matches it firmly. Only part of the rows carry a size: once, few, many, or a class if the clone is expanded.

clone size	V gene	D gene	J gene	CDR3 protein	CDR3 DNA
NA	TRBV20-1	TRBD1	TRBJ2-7	CSARDSYEQYF	TGCAGTGCCCGGGACAGCTACGAGCAGTACTTC
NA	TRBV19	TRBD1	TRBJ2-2	CAGSPTGANTGELFF	TGTGCCGGCTCACCAACAGGGGCAAACACCGGGGAGCTGTTTTTT
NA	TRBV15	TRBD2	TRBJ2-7	CATSGGGSSYEQYF	TGTGCCACCAGCGGCGGGGGGTCCTCCTACGAGCAGTACTTC
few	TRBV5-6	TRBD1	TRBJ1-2	CASSYMTGNYGYTF	TGTGCCAGCAGCTACATGACAGGGAACTATGGCTACACCTTC
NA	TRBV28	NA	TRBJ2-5	CASSFRPAGTQYF	TGTGCCAGCAGTTTTAGGCCGGCAGGGACCCAGTACTTC
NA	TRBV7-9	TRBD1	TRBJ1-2	CASSPTGAVGYTF	TGTGCCAGCAGTCCTACAGGGGCCGTTGGCTACACCTTC
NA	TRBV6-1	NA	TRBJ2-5	CASRVLVETQYF	TGTGCCAGCAGGGTACTAGTAGAGACCCAGTACTTC
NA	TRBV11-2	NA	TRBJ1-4	CASSLGTVWDEKLFF	TGTGCCAGCAGCTTAGGGACAGTTTGGGATGAAAAACTGTTTTTT
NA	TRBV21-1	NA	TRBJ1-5	CASSKDGWGDQPQHF	TGTGCCAGCAGCAAAGATGGATGGGGGGATCAGCCCCAGCATTTT
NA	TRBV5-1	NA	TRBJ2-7	CASNPGDTPYEQYF	TGCGCCAGCAACCCCGGGGACACTCCCTACGAGCAGTACTTC
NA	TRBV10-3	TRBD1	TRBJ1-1	CAISEKGRGREEAFF	TGTGCCATCAGTGAAAAGGGCAGGGGGCGCGAGGAAGCTTTCTTT
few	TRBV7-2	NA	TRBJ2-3	CASSLRGRGASTDTQYF	TGTGCCAGCAGCTTAAGGGGGCGGGGGGCAAGCACAGATACGCAGTATTTT
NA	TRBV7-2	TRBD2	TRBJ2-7	CASSLVGTRGSDEQYF	TGTGCCAGCAGCTTAGTCGGGACTAGAGGTAGTGACGAGCAGTACTTC